These 3 T cell receptor beta chains came from one sample sequenced in a study of blood T cell repertoires in COVID-19. Here immunoSEQ multiplex PCR was the method, and the copy in TCRdb shows in-frame clones only, minus some. The data show around 33,000 clones, 90% seen once. Sample: peripheral blood. The receptors stem from a man aged 80 or over with acute or convalescent COVID-19.

The J gene is TRBJ1-1, the V gene TRBV10-3; a weak D match, TRBD1 (6 bases). Looked up from germline, CDR1 is ENHRY and CDR2 is SYGVKD. CDR3 length: 12 amino acids. Trimming removed 9 bases from V and 6 bases from J, with 14 bases in between. CDR3 region: CAIGWTESEAFF. As DNA, the CDR3 is TGTGCCATTGGGTGGACAGAGTCTGAAGCTTTCTTT.

The chain joins TRBV3-1 (or the pseudogene TRBV3-2) to TRBJ2-7; tentative D call: TRBD2 (6 bases). This CDR3 spans 16 amino acids. Germline V gene sequence: CDR1 LGHDT, CDR2 YNNKEL (reference sequence). The V gene lost 5 bases and the J gene lost 0 bases, with 17 bases spanning the gap. The DNA of the CDR3 is TGTGCCAGCAGCTCAGTGAAGCGGGCTAGCTCCTACGAGCAGTACTTC. It encodes CASSSVKRASSYEQYF.

The rearrangement links TRBV15 to TRBJ1-1; possibly TRBD1 for D (5 bases). Germline assignment: CDR1 LNHNV and CDR2 YYDKDF (reference sequence). CDR3 size: 14 residues. Trimming stripped 1 base from V and 6 bases from J, with 12 bases between. The CDR3 DNA follows: TGTGCCACCAGCAGAGGGGTCGGGGGGGCTGAAGCTTTCTTT. This sequence encodes CATSRGVGGAEAFF.